These T cell receptor beta chains were read from a single sample in a study of cytomegalovirus exposure and HLA in healthy donors. The assay was immunoSEQ multiplex PCR, and TCRdb's table has in-frame clones only and misses some. The sample contains 150,000 or so clones, roughly 80% of which appear only once. The material sequenced was PBMCs. The receptors were gathered from a woman aged 40 to 49 in good health and CMV-seropositive. The CDR3 runs from the conserved cysteine through the conserved F or W. The D gene is left open where the match is weak. Clone size is stated in some rows and not others, as once, few, many or a class when expanded.

d_call | j_call | clone_size | v_call | cdr3_aa | cdr3_nt
. | TRBJ1-2 | once | TRBV2 | CASSEAKLRSYYGYTF | TGTGCCAGCAGTGAAGCGAAACTCCGGTCCTACTATGGCTACACCTTC
TRBD1 | TRBJ1-6 | once | TRBV2 | CASSATGTAFNSPLHF | TGTGCCAGCAGCGCTACCGGGACAGCTTTTAATTCACCCCTCCACTTT
. | TRBJ1-5 | . | TRBV4-2 | CASSQDSGYSNQPQHF | TGTGCCAGCAGCCAAGATAGCGGTTATAGCAATCAGCCCCAGCATTTT
TRBD2 | TRBJ2-3 | few | TRBV5-6 | CASSSRLATDTQYF | TGTGCCAGCAGCTCCCGACTAGCGACAGATACGCAGTATTTT
. | TRBJ2-2 | . | TRBV4-1 | CASSQDRTGELFF | TGCGCCAGCAGCCAAGACCGTACCGGGGAGCTGTTTTTT
TRBD1 | TRBJ2-3 | . | TRBV5-1 | CASSTGQGTDTQYF | TGCGCCAGCAGCACCGGACAGGGGACAGATACGCAGTATTTT
. | TRBJ2-4 | . | TRBV1 | CTSSRVERGGTQEVQYF | TGCACCAGCAGCCGAGTAGAGCGGGGGGGTACCCAAGAGGTTCAGTACTTC
. | TRBJ1-2 | . | TRBV2 | CASSPERTGWQGYTF | TGTGCCAGCAGTCCCGAACGCACAGGGTGGCAAGGCTACACCTTC
TRBD1 | TRBJ2-5 | . | TRBV5-6 | CASSRDRGLVETQYF | TGTGCCAGCAGCAGGGACAGGGGGTTGGTGGAGACCCAGTACTTC
. | TRBJ1-6 | . | TRBV5-1 | CASSLAGQPNSPLHF | TGCGCCAGCAGCTTGGCTGGACAACCTAATTCACCCCTCCACTTT
. | TRBJ1-3 | . | TRBV19 | CASKWPGSGNTIYF | TGTGCCAGCAAATGGCCAGGTTCTGGAAACACCATATATTTT
TRBD1 | TRBJ1-2 | . | TRBV9 | CASSERDRTYGYTF | TGTGCCAGCAGCGAGAGGGACAGGACCTATGGCTACACCTTC
TRBD1 | TRBJ2-7 | . | TRBV7-2 | CASSMTTGVEQYF | TGTGCCAGCAGCATGACAACAGGGGTCGAGCAGTACTTC
TRBD1 | TRBJ2-7 | few | TRBV29-1 | CSVATGTGYYEQYF | TGCAGCGTCGCGACCGGGACAGGCTACTACGAGCAGTACTTC
. | TRBJ1-2 | . | TRBV2 | CASRTDYGYTF | TGTGCCAGCAGGACAGATTATGGCTACACCTTC
TRBD1 | TRBJ2-1 | . | TRBV6-6 | CASSRQGRNEQFF | TGTGCCAGCAGCCGACAGGGTCGAAATGAGCAGTTCTTC
. | TRBJ1-2 | . | TRBV18 | CASSPKRDIPSPSYTF | TGTGCCAGCTCACCAAAAAGAGACATACCTTCCCCCTCCTACACCTTC
. | TRBJ1-1 | . | TRBV7-9 | CASSFLDPANTEAFF | TGTGCCAGCAGCTTTCTAGATCCAGCGAACACTGAAGCTTTCTTT
. | TRBJ1-5 | once | TRBV28 | CASSLTEQPQHF | TGTGCCAGCAGTTTGACTGAGCAGCCCCAGCATTTT
. | TRBJ1-1 | . | TRBV10-3 | CAISDGGRVTEAFF | TGTGCCATCAGTGACGGGGGAAGGGTCACTGAAGCTTTCTTT
. | TRBJ1-1 | . | TRBV7-2 | CASSVQGSTEAFF | TGTGCCAGCAGCGTACAGGGCAGCACTGAAGCTTTCTTT
. | TRBJ2-5 | . | TRBV29-1 | CSFQGPEETQYF | TGCAGCTTTCAGGGGCCAGAAGAGACCCAGTACTTC
TRBD2 | TRBJ2-5 | . | TRBV2 | CASNKAGGRETQYF | TGTGCCAGCAATAAAGCGGGGGGACGCGAGACCCAGTACTTC
TRBD2 | TRBJ2-5 | . | TRBV9 | CASSVLSGGNGETQYF | TGTGCCAGCAGCGTACTTAGCGGGGGCAACGGAGAGACCCAGTACTTC
. | TRBJ2-2 | . | TRBV7-3 | CASSLTRHQNTGELFF | TGTGCCAGCAGCTTAACGCGACACCAGAACACCGGGGAGCTGTTTTTT
. | TRBJ2-2 | . | TRBV19 | CASSKGQPNTGELFF | TGTGCCAGTAGCAAAGGACAGCCCAACACCGGGGAGCTGTTTTTT
. | TRBJ2-5 | . | TRBV28 | CASSSGQGKTQYF | TGTGCCAGCAGTTCAGGGCAGGGAAAGACCCAGTACTTC
. | TRBJ1-5 | . | TRBV28 | CASSLATGGNQPQHF | TGTGCCAGCAGTTTAGCTACGGGGGGCAATCAGCCCCAGCATTTT
. | TRBJ1-1 | . | TRBV9 | CASAVDWNTEAFF | TGTGCCAGCGCGGTGGACTGGAACACTGAAGCTTTCTTT
. | TRBJ1-3 | few | TRBV18 | CASSPPQGWSGNTIYF | TGTGCCAGCTCACCACCGCAGGGGTGGAGTGGAAACACCATATATTTT
. | TRBJ2-1 | . | TRBV6-1 | CASRGGIQFF | TGTGCCAGCAGGGGAGGTATCCAGTTCTTC
TRBD1 | TRBJ2-7 | . | TRBV19 | CASSGPGQGFYEQYF | TGTGCCAGTAGTGGGCCCGGACAGGGGTTCTACGAGCAGTACTTC
. | TRBJ1-1 | . | TRBV25-1 | CASTGQTNTEAFF | TGTGCCAGCACCGGACAGACGAACACTGAAGCTTTCTTT
TRBD2 | TRBJ2-1 | once | TRBV7-6 | CASSLASGGPYNEQFF | TGTGCCAGCAGCTTAGCCAGCGGGGGTCCCTACAATGAGCAGTTCTTC
. | TRBJ1-2 | . | TRBV5-3 | CARSSSPEGYTF | TGTGCCAGAAGCTCATCGCCGGAGGGCTACACCTTC
. | TRBJ1-1 | . | TRBV15 | CATSRGVGAGLNTEAFF | TGTGCCACCAGCAGAGGGGTTGGGGCTGGTCTGAACACTGAAGCTTTCTTT
TRBD1 | TRBJ1-5 | . | TRBV5-1 | CASSFGAGGDQPQHF | TGCGCCAGCAGCTTCGGGGCAGGGGGCGATCAGCCCCAGCATTTT
. | TRBJ1-5 | . | TRBV2 | CASSEILSNQPQHF | TGTGCCAGCAGTGAAATACTCAGCAATCAGCCCCAGCATTTT
. | TRBJ2-7 | . | TRBV6-1 | CASSSHHYEQYF | TGTGCCAGCAGTTCACACCACTACGAGCAGTACTTC
TRBD1 | TRBJ1-5 | . | TRBV27 | CASSTARGLNQPQHF | TGTGCCAGCAGTACCGCCAGGGGGCTAAATCAGCCCCAGCATTTT
TRBD2 | TRBJ2-3 | . | TRBV5-1 | CASSSGAGGRDTDTQYF | TGCGCCAGCAGCTCAGGAGCGGGGGGGAGGGACACAGATACGCAGTATTTT
TRBD2 | TRBJ2-2 | . | TRBV19 | CASSSQGGWASGGPANTGELFF | TGTGCCAGTAGTAGTCAAGGCGGGTGGGCTAGCGGGGGGCCCGCGAACACCGGGGAGCTGTTTTTT
TRBD1 | TRBJ1-4 | . | TRBV18 | CASSPMATGGDEKLFF | TGTGCCAGCTCACCAATGGCGACAGGGGGAGATGAAAAACTGTTTTTT
. | TRBJ1-2 | . | TRBV29-1 | CSVDWGVTSNYGYTF | TGCAGCGTGGATTGGGGAGTCACTTCGAACTATGGCTACACCTTC
TRBD1 | TRBJ1-4 | . | TRBV29-1 | CSVAQGSHEKLFF | TGCAGCGTTGCACAGGGGAGTCATGAAAAACTGTTTTTT
TRBD1 | TRBJ2-3 | . | TRBV11-2 | CASSLEGTVSDTQYF | TGTGCCAGCAGCTTAGAAGGGACAGTGTCAGATACGCAGTATTTT
. | TRBJ1-6 | . | TRBV6-5 | CATGVSTGYNSPLHF | TGTGCCACTGGCGTGTCTACGGGATATAATTCACCCCTCCACTTT
TRBD1 | TRBJ2-4 | once | TRBV11-1 | CASSYGTGAKNIQYF | TGTGCCAGCAGCTATGGGACAGGGGCCAAAAACATTCAGTACTTC
TRBD2 | TRBJ2-3 | . | TRBV6-1 | CASSAGGSTDTQYF | TGTGCCAGCAGTGCGGGGGGGAGCACAGATACGCAGTATTTT
. | TRBJ2-5 | . | TRBV9 | CASSVDGGSETQYF | TGTGCCAGCAGCGTAGATGGGGGCTCAGAGACCCAGTACTTC
TRBD1 | TRBJ1-1 | few | TRBV28 | CASIKGGQGYEAFF | TGTGCCAGCATCAAGGGGGGACAGGGATATGAAGCTTTCTTT